This T cell receptor (beta chain) was captured by sequencing in a study of blood T cells in healthy people across ages. General study findings and limits: In long-lived donors, naive CD4+ cell counts and diversity exceeded those of aged donors.

V was cut by 3 bases and J by 7 bases, with 15 bases left in between. The CDR3 covers 13 residues. Germline V CDR1 and CDR2: DFQATT, SNEGSKA (reference sequence). The sample holds a few counts of this clonotype. Its cognate antigen is unknown. Through a sample-barcoded 5' primer and a J-beta primer mix, a second PCR was run for about 6 to 11 cycles. A single record per CDR3 protein comes from TCRdb applying MiXCR to the 5' RACE reads. The sample carries 700,000 or so distinct CDR3 sequences, less than 45% recorded once. The sample consisted of blood. The chain recombines TRBV20-1 with TRBJ1-1, with a weak D call TRBD1 (5 bases). This clonotype originated in a man older than 75 in good health. The CDR3 spells CSASKQGLGEAFF. The CDR3 DNA follows: TGCAGTGCTAGTAAGCAGGGATTAGGTGAAGCTTTCTTT.